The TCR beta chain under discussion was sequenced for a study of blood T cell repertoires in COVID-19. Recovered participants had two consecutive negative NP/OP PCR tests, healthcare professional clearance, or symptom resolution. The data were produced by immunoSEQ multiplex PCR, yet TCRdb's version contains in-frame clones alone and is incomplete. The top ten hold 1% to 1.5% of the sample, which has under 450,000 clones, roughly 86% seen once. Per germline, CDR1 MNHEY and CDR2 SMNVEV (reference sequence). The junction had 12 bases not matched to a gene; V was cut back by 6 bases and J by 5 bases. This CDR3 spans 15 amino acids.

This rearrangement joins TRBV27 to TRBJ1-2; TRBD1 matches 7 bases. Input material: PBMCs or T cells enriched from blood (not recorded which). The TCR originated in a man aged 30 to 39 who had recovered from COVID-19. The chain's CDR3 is CASRSQGNGEYGYTF. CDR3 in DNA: TGTGCCAGCAGATCACAGGGGAATGGTGAATATGGCTACACCTTC.